What follows describes a single T cell receptor beta chain. Its antigen is not identified. Separate sequencing covered autoproliferating (CFSE-dim) and non-proliferating (CFSE-high) T cells from stimulus-free culture. Pooled replicate wells came from around 50 million CFSE-labeled PBMCs cultured less than eight days without stimulus. This sample was included in a study of memory B cells and T cells in multiple sclerosis. Assay used: immunoSEQ multiplex PCR; TCRdb lists only in-frame clones, some missing. The repertoire consists of 35,000 to 55,000 clones, with about four fifths occurring once and the leading ten covering around 1.1%. Sequencing was performed on PBMCs from blood kept in culture. The clonotype comes from a human donor with multiple sclerosis.

CDR3 region: CASSLWASGSNQPQHF. CDR3 bases: TGTGCCAGCAGTCTCTGGGCCTCAGGGAGCAATCAGCCCCAGCATTTT. The chain uses TRBV27 and TRBJ1-5; D may be TRBD1 (5 bases). V lost 5 bases, J lost 1 base, and 15 bases lay in between. Germline CDR1 is MNHEY and CDR2 is SMNVEV (reference sequence). This CDR3 is 16 amino acids long.